The 27 T cell receptor beta chains below all came from one sample that was sequenced in a study of blood T cell repertoires in COVID-19. Assay used: immunoSEQ multiplex PCR; TCRdb lists only in-frame clones, some missing. The top ten hold 1% to 1.5% of the sample, which has approximately 63,000 clones, more than 80% seen once. Sequenced material: peripheral blood. The receptors come from a woman of 80 years or more with acute or convalescent COVID-19.

CDR3 protein: CSVQAGTTYNEQFF. The CDR3 coding sequence is TGCAGCGTCCAAGCGGGAACAACCTACAATGAGCAGTTCTTC. The rearrangement uses TRBV29-1 and TRBJ2-1; TRBD2 matches at 7 bases. The CDR3 loop spans 14 amino acids. Germline V gives CDR1 SQVTM, CDR2 ANQGSEA. V lost 6 bases and J lost 2; bases outside the gene matches: 7.

The chain employs TRBV19 and TRBJ1-5, with no clear D. Germline loops: CDR1 LNHDA, CDR2 SQIVND (reference sequence). This CDR3 has 13 amino acids. V dropped 6 bases and J dropped 3 bases, with 9 bases sitting between them. The CDR3 sequence is CASSRQLNQPQHF. The CDR3 bases are TGTGCCAGTAGCAGGCAACTCAATCAGCCCCAGCATTTT.

The gene calls are TRBV2 and TRBJ2-1; D gene uncertain. The CDR3 is made up of 11 amino acids. The V gene lost 0 bases and the J gene lost 15 bases, with 9 bases spanning the gap. CDR1 and CDR2 from the germline V gene are SNHLY and FYNNEI. The CDR3 sequence: CASSEAFSWFF. CDR3 nucleotide sequence: TGTGCCAGCAGTGAAGCGTTTTCTTGGTTCTTC. Full variable domain (remainder filled in from reference TRBV2 and TRBJ2-1): EPEVTQTPSHQVTQMGQEVILRCVPISNHLYFYWYRQILGQKVEFLVSFYNNEISEKSEIFDDQFSVERPDGSNFTLKIRSTKLEDSAMYFCASSEAFSWFFGPGTRLTVL.

The gene calls are TRBV19 and TRBJ2-7; 9 bases agree with TRBD1. This CDR3 region has 14 residues. Per germline, CDR1 LNHDA and CDR2 SQIVND (reference sequence). Unmatched junction bases numbered 8, after V lost 7 bases and J lost 4 bases. The CDR3 DNA reads as TGTGCCAGTACCCTTGGACAGGGGTTGTACGAGCAGTACTTC. It specifies CASTLGQGLYEQYF.

The gene calls are TRBV27 and TRBJ1-2; D ambiguous. CDR3 length: 15 amino acids. V lost 7 bases and J lost 2, with 17 bases in between. The germline CDR1 and CDR2 sequences are MNHEY and SMNVEV (reference sequence). The CDR3 DNA reads as TGTGCCAGCACCTCGACCGGCGGGCCCAACTATGGCTACACCTTC. It codes for CASTSTGGPNYGYTF.

The genes are TRBV7-2 and TRBJ2-5; 10 nucleotides agree with TRBD1. V trimming: 5 bases; J trimming: 5 bases; junction bases outside the gene matches: 8. Germline V CDR1 and CDR2: SGHTA, FQGNSA. This CDR3 has 15 amino acids. The CDR3 loop reads CASSRDRGEGETQYF. Written as DNA, the CDR3 is TGTGCCAGCAGCCGGGACAGGGGCGAAGGTGAGACCCAGTACTTC.

This clone has just one count. CDR3 loop: CASRTSGRAEQYF. CDR3 sequence (DNA): TGTGCCAGTCGGACTAGCGGGAGGGCCGAACAGTACTTC. The chain carries TRBV6-5 and TRBJ2-7; 15 nucleotides agree with TRBD2. Looked up from germline, CDR1 is MNHEY and CDR2 is SVGAGI. The CDR3 length is 13 residues. V gave up 9 bases and J gave up 10 bases; unmatched junction bases: 7.

The chain employs TRBV9 and TRBJ1-5, with TRBD1 matching over 8 bases. V dropped 3 bases and J dropped 1; count of bases not matched to a gene: 6. The CDR3 runs 16 residues. Germline-derived CDR1 and CDR2 are SGDLS and YYNGEE. DNA for the CDR3: TGTGCCAGCAGCGCCGGACAGGGAGGAAGCAATCAGCCCCAGCATTTT. It codes for CASSAGQGGSNQPQHF.

The chain carries TRBV19 and TRBJ2-7; 8 bases align to TRBD1. The CDR3 spans 14 residues. CDR1 is LNHDA and CDR2 is SQIVND in the germline V gene (reference sequence). V lost 4 bases, J lost 3 bases, and 5 bases stayed unmatched. CDR3 residues: CASSTTGGGYEQYF. The CDR3 region has the DNA TGTGCCAGTAGTACTACAGGGGGAGGCTACGAGCAGTACTTC.

This clone occurred a few times. J is TRBJ1-1 and V is TRBV29-1; a weak D match, TRBD1 (6 bases). V lost 2 bases and J lost 0, with 10 bases in between. Germline CDR1 and CDR2: SQVTM and ANQGSEA. The CDR3 sequence is 14 residues long. The CDR3 is CSVELYRVNTEAFF. The CDR3 DNA reads as TGCAGCGTTGAATTGTACAGGGTGAACACTGAAGCTTTCTTT.

This chain links TRBV7-9 with TRBJ1-5; 9 bases are a match to TRBD1. CDR3 size: 15 residues. Per the germline V gene, CDR1 is SEHNR and CDR2 is FQNEAQ (reference sequence). J was trimmed by 0 bases and V by 5 bases; bases with no gene match: 2. As DNA, the CDR3 is TGTGCCAGCAGCCAGGGACAGGGTAGCAATCAGCCCCAGCATTTT. Its translation is CASSQGQGSNQPQHF.

The chain uses TRBV5-1 and TRBJ1-4, with D tentatively TRBD1 (6 bases). V was trimmed by 0 bases and J by 6 bases, leaving 12 bases between them. The CDR3 totals 15 residues. CDR1 SGHRS and CDR2 YFSETQ come from the germline V gene. CDR3 region: CASSLVQGRDEKLFF. DNA for the CDR3: TGCGCCAGCAGCTTGGTCCAGGGGAGGGATGAAAAACTGTTTTTT.

The V and J genes are TRBV3-1 (or the pseudogene TRBV3-2) and TRBJ2-7; TRBD1 might be the D (5 bases). CDR3 length: 13 amino acids. Trimming took 5 bases from V and 3 from J, leaving 11 bases between them. Germline V lookup: CDR1 LGHDT, CDR2 YNNKEL (reference sequence). CDR3 sequence reads: CASSFGQIYEQYF. CDR3 DNA: TGTGCCAGCAGCTTCGGACAAATCTACGAGCAGTACTTC.

This chain connects TRBV18 to TRBJ2-1, with D perhaps TRBD1 (6 bases). V lost 3 bases and J lost 1, with 16 bases in between. This CDR3 is 17 amino acids long. Per germline, CDR1 KGHSH and CDR2 LQKENI. CDR3 coding DNA: TGTGCCAGCTCACCCCCTACAGGGATGGGGTCCTACAATGAGCAGTTCTTC. Amino acid sequence: CASSPPTGMGSYNEQFF. The variable domain in full, with the rest retrieved from reference TRBV18 and TRBJ2-1, is NAGVMQNPRHLVRRRGQEARLRCSPMKGHSHVYWYRQLPEEGLKFMVYLQKENIIDESGMPKERFSAEFPKEGPSILRIQQVVRGDSAAYFCASSPPTGMGSYNEQFFGPGTRLTVL.

J is TRBJ2-1 and V is TRBV7-9; 7 bases map to TRBD2. The germline V gene has CDR1 SEHNR and CDR2 FQNEAQ (reference sequence). The CDR3 spans 15 residues. V trimming: 5 bases; J trimming: 4 bases; junction bases outside the gene matches: 8. CDR3 sequence reads: CASSLHGEGYNEQFF. CDR3 nucleotide sequence: TGTGCCAGCAGCCTCCACGGGGAGGGATACAATGAGCAGTTCTTC.

This clone occurred a few times. The CDR3 here is CASSSSTGTSGGGMQFF. DNA for the CDR3: TGCGCCAGCAGCTCCTCAACCGGGACTAGCGGGGGAGGGATGCAGTTCTTC. The chain has TRBV5-1 and TRBJ2-1, with 14 bases lining up with TRBD2. Germline V CDR1 and CDR2: SGHRS, YFSETQ. V trimming: 3 bases; J trimming: 12 bases; junction bases outside the gene matches: 14. The CDR3 is 17 residues long.

CDR3 bases: TGTGCCTGGAGCCTAGGCGGGATGGGGGGCTACACCTTC. This translates into CAWSLGGMGGYTF. The J gene is TRBJ1-2, the V gene TRBV30, with D unresolved. The CDR3 is made up of 13 amino acids. Germline values: CDR1 GTSNPN, CDR2 SVGIG (reference sequence). The ends were cut back, 3 bases at V and 8 bases at J, with 16 bases in the middle.

The chain uses TRBV5-8 and TRBJ2-1; the match to TRBD2 covers 15 bases. From germline, CDR1 is SGHTS and CDR2 YDEGEE. After removal of 6 bases from V and 15 bases from J, the junction contained 10 bases not matched to a gene. The CDR3 totals 14 residues. The CDR3 here is CASTTGLAGGRGFF. The CDR3 nucleotides read TGTGCCAGCACCACGGGACTAGCGGGGGGACGCGGGTTCTTC. Combining the CDR3 with reference TRBV5-8 and TRBJ2-1 gives the whole variable domain EAGVTQSPTHLIKTRGQQATLRCSPISGHTSVYWYQQALGLGLQFLLWYDEGEERNRGNFPPRFSGRQFPNYSSELNVNALELEDSALYLCASTTGLAGGRGFFGPGTRLTVL.

This chain joins TRBV9 and TRBJ2-5; D is undetermined. Germline loops: CDR1 SGDLS, CDR2 YYNGEE. V dropped 0 bases and J dropped 1 base, with 7 bases sitting between them. The CDR3 length is 14 residues. CDR3 amino acids: CASSVDVVQETQYF. CDR3 DNA: TGTGCCAGCAGCGTAGATGTAGTCCAAGAGACCCAGTACTTC. The whole variable domain, filled in from reference TRBV9 and TRBJ2-5, reads DSGVTQTPKHLITATGQRVTLRCSPRSGDLSVYWYQQSLDQGLQFLIQYYNGEERAKGNILERFSAQQFPDLHSELNLSSLELGDSALYFCASSVDVVQETQYFGPGTRLLVL.

The J gene is TRBJ1-1, the V gene TRBV9; 9 bases match TRBD1. J gave up 0 bases and V 4 bases, and 16 bases lay outside the gene matches. This CDR3 is built from 19 residues. Germline values: CDR1 SGDLS, CDR2 YYNGEE. The CDR3 coding sequence is TGTGCCAGCAGCCCAAACGATTTTCCGGGACAGGGTATGAACACTGAAGCTTTCTTT. Its protein product is CASSPNDFPGQGMNTEAFF.

V gene TRBV6-5 combines with J gene TRBJ1-5, with 7 bases identical to TRBD1. V was clipped by 5 bases and J by 6 bases; unmatched bases: 7. CDR1 is MNHEY and CDR2 is SVGAGI in the germline V gene. This CDR3 is 14 amino acids long. The CDR3 bases are TGTGCCAGCAGTCCAAGACAGGGCCGTCAGCCCCAGCATTTT. Translating gives CASSPRQGRQPQHF.

This chain links TRBV30 with TRBJ1-2, with 10 positions matching TRBD1. There are 18 residues in the CDR3. Germline V gives CDR1 GTSNPN, CDR2 SVGIG (reference sequence). J lost 4 bases, V lost 0 bases, and 14 bases had no gene match. The DNA for the CDR3 is TGTGCCTGGAGTGTACGCGGTATGGGACAGGGGTCCGTCTATGGCTACACCTTC. It is translated as CAWSVRGMGQGSVYGYTF.

The chain links TRBV19 to TRBJ1-5; 9 bases are a match to TRBD1. The V gene's germline CDR1 is LNHDA and CDR2 SQIVND (reference sequence). The CDR3 has 17 residues. The V and J ends lost 5 bases and 1 base, in that order; junction bases with no gene match: 9. The CDR3 reads CASSATDRGLSNQPQHF. Written as DNA, the CDR3 is TGTGCCAGTAGTGCGACGGACAGGGGCCTGAGCAATCAGCCCCAGCATTTT.

The rearrangement links TRBV5-4 to TRBJ2-6, with TRBD1 as a possible D gene (5 bases). There are 17 residues in the CDR3. The germline V gene has CDR1 SGHNT and CDR2 YYREEE (reference sequence). Trimming stripped 4 bases from V and 3 bases from J, with 17 bases between. In nucleotides, the CDR3 is TGTGCCAGCAGCCCCGGTGTGGGGCTCATTGGGGCCAACGTCCTGACTTTC. Residues: CASSPGVGLIGANVLTF. Full variable domain (outside the CDR3, taken from reference TRBV5-4 and TRBJ2-6): ETGVTQSPTHLIKTRGQQVTLRCSSQSGHNTVSWYQQALGQGPQFIFQYYREEENGRGNFPPRFSGLQFPNYSSELNVNALELDDSALYLCASSPGVGLIGANVLTFGAGSRLTVL.

In this sample, this clone turned up once. The rearrangement joins TRBV4-2 to TRBJ2-5; 12 bases are shared with TRBD2. The CDR3 consists of 16 residues. Unmatched junction bases numbered 6, after V lost 5 bases and J lost 2 bases. Per the germline V gene, CDR1 is LGHNA and CDR2 is YNFKEQ. The CDR3: CASSSRTSGDQETQYF. The CDR3 nucleotides read TGTGCCAGCAGCAGCAGGACTAGCGGGGATCAAGAGACCCAGTACTTC.

The chain combines TRBV4-1 with TRBJ2-3; TRBD1 matches at 10 bases. Germline V gives CDR1 MGHRA, CDR2 YSYEKL. Trimming at V came to 6 bases and at J to 10 bases, leaving 13 bases not matched to a gene. The CDR3 covers 15 residues. This chain's CDR3 is CASRHIGTGVAAQYF. The CDR3 DNA follows: TGCGCCAGCAGACATATCGGGACAGGGGTTGCGGCGCAGTATTTT.

This chain uses TRBV6-5 with TRBJ1-1; D is ambiguous. The CDR3 covers 13 residues. CDR1 MNHEY and CDR2 SVGAGI come from the germline V gene. The V end lost 7 bases, the J end lost 4 bases, and 13 bases lay between the germline ends. The CDR3 protein is CASTRSVGTEAFF. The DNA of the CDR3 is TGTGCCAGCACGAGGTCCGTCGGCACTGAAGCTTTCTTT.